The 20 T cell receptor beta chains reported below all come from one sample, sequenced in a study of blood T cell repertoires in COVID-19 (TCRdb year 2020). Receptors were amplified or captured by the immunoSEQ multiplex PCR assay. TCRdb retrieved this table from immuneACCESS and kept in-frame rearrangements only. Not all clones are present; in checked studies, unresolved V genes account for under half, and no reason is known for the remainder. The sample yields around 270,000 clones; roughly 80% were counted once. The ten largest account for around 16% of the sample. The sequenced sample was peripheral blood. The receptors shown here come from a person aged 70 to 85 with COVID-19, enrolled during active disease.

The chain carries TRBV19 and TRBJ1-1, with no clear D. The CDR3 sequence is 16 residues long. V was cut by 5 bases and J by 2 bases, with 18 bases left in between. Germline-derived CDR1 and CDR2 are LNHDA and SQIVND (reference sequence). The CDR3 reads CASSLRLGGSNTEAFF. The DNA for the CDR3 is TGTGCCAGTAGTTTACGCTTAGGCGGTTCCAACACTGAAGCTTTCTTT.

The chain combines TRBV28 with TRBJ1-1, with a tentative D call TRBD1 (6 bases). Per the germline V gene, CDR1 is MDHEN and CDR2 is SYDVKM. This CDR3 spans 15 amino acids. Trimming shortened V by 6 bases and J by 1 base, and 15 bases separated the two germline ends. CDR3 loop: CASSLRGGGNTEAFF. The CDR3 DNA reads TGTGCCAGCAGCCTTAGGGGGGGAGGGAACACTGAAGCTTTCTTT.

The chain employs TRBV27 and TRBJ1-1; 8 bases match TRBD1. This CDR3 has 15 residues. V dropped 8 bases and J dropped 5; count of bases not matched to a gene: 13. From germline, CDR1 is MNHEY and CDR2 SMNVEV (reference sequence). For the CDR3, the DNA is TGTGCCAGCGGTCTCCAACAGGGGGTTCGGACTGAAGCTTTCTTT. Translating gives CASGLQQGVRTEAFF.

The chain links TRBV6-2 or TRBV6-3 to TRBJ1-4, with no clear D. Germline V gives CDR1 MNHEY, CDR2 SVGEGT. This CDR3 is built from 18 residues. V was clipped by 0 bases and J by 4 bases, with 18 bases between them. CDR3 sequence: CASSYSKPGGSFNEKLFF. As DNA, the CDR3 is TGTGCCAGCAGTTACTCGAAGCCGGGAGGCTCATTTAATGAAAAACTGTTTTTT.

CDR3 coding DNA: TGCAGTGCTAGTCTCGGAAAGGGGCGTCAGCCCCAGCATTTT. Protein: CSASLGKGRQPQHF. The genes are TRBV20-1 and TRBJ1-5; weak D call: TRBD1 (5 bases). The CDR3 spans 14 residues. Trimming removed 3 bases at V and 6 bases at J, with 15 bases between. CDR1 is DFQATT, CDR2 SNEGSKA, per germline (reference sequence).

V is TRBV28 and J is TRBJ1-4; D perhaps matches TRBD1 (5 bases). The CDR3 runs 14 residues. Per germline, CDR1 MDHEN and CDR2 SYDVKM. Trimming removed 4 bases at V and 14 bases at J, with 20 bases between. The CDR3 coding sequence is TGTGCCAGCAGTTCCCCTCTCTATGGGGGACTGCTGTTTTTT. Protein: CASSSPLYGGLLFF.

The genes are TRBV6-2 or TRBV6-3 and TRBJ1-2; 7 nucleotides line up with TRBD1. CDR3 length: 15 amino acids. Germline CDR1 reads MNHEY; CDR2 reads SVGEGT. V was clipped by 5 bases and J by 8 bases; unmatched bases: 14. This chain's CDR3 is CASSIGTALSGGYTF. The CDR3 DNA is TGTGCCAGCAGTATTGGGACAGCGCTGTCGGGAGGCTACACCTTC.

This clone appeared a single time. The V call is TRBV6-5, the J call TRBJ1-2, with D possibly TRBD1 on 5 matching bases. V dropped 6 bases and J dropped 4 bases, with 9 bases sitting between them. The CDR3 spans 12 residues. CDR1 and CDR2 from the germline V gene are MNHEY and SVGAGI. CDR3 in amino acids: CASRGGIYGYTF. In DNA form, the CDR3 reads TGTGCCAGCAGGGGGGGAATCTATGGCTACACCTTC.

The rearrangement joins TRBV7-3 to TRBJ2-1; 9 bases align to TRBD1. The V and J ends lost 2 bases and 9 bases, in that order; junction bases with no gene match: 8. Germline lookup yields CDR1 SGHTA and CDR2 FQGTGA. CDR3 length equals 15 residues. CDR3 DNA sequence: TGTGCCAGCAGCTTAGAGCCGGGACAGGGATTTGAGCAGTTCTTC. It yields the protein CASSLEPGQGFEQFF.

The chain employs TRBV19 and TRBJ1-2; D is ambiguous. With 5 bases removed from V and 2 bases from J, the gap between germline ends came to 9 bases. Germline V lookup: CDR1 LNHDA, CDR2 SQIVND (reference sequence). The CDR3 extends over 13 amino acids. CDR3 bases: TGTGCCAGTAGTTCCAACAAAAACTATGGCTACACCTTC. Translated: CASSSNKNYGYTF. The entire variable domain, with the rest obtained from reference TRBV19 and TRBJ1-2, is as follows: DGGITQSPKYLFRKEGQNVTLSCEQNLNHDAMYWYRQDPGQGLRLIYYSQIVNDFQKGDIAEGYSVSREKKESFPLTVTSAQKNPTAFYLCASSSNKNYGYTFGSGTRLTVV.

CDR3 bases: TGTGCCAGCAGTCATTCTAGCGGGACCCTAAGCGAGCAGTACTTC. The encoded protein is CASSHSSGTLSEQYF. The chain links TRBV28 to TRBJ2-7; 9 bases agree with TRBD2. This CDR3 has 15 amino acids. With 5 bases clipped from V and 6 bases from J, the junction kept 11 bases outside the gene matches. CDR1 and CDR2 from the germline V gene are MDHEN and SYDVKM.

The V and J genes are TRBV18 and TRBJ1-2, with D tentatively TRBD1 (5 bases). Germline-derived CDR1 and CDR2 are KGHSH and LQKENI. The CDR3 is made up of 13 amino acids. V lost 6 bases to trimming and J lost 6 bases, with 14 bases between them. The CDR3 sequence is CASSIQGSDGYTF. Written as DNA, the CDR3 is TGTGCCAGCTCCATTCAGGGATCTGATGGCTACACCTTC.

The genes are TRBV7-9 and TRBJ2-5; 7 positions agree with TRBD1. J gave up 5 bases and V 2 bases, and 8 bases lay outside the gene matches. The CDR3 consists of 15 residues. Germline V gives CDR1 SEHNR, CDR2 FQNEAQ (reference sequence). The CDR3 is CASSLRQGVHETQYF. In DNA, the CDR3 is TGTGCCAGCAGCTTACGACAGGGTGTCCACGAGACCCAGTACTTC. Based on the CDR3 plus reference TRBV7-9 and TRBJ2-5, the full variable domain is DTGVSQNPRHKITKRGQNVTFRCDPISEHNRLYWYRQTLGQGPEFLTYFQNEAQLEKSRLLSDRFSAERPKGSFSTLEIQRTEQGDSAMYLCASSLRQGVHETQYFGPGTRLLVL.

The V call is TRBV2, the J call TRBJ1-5; TRBD1 aligns across 9 bases. Germline CDR1 and CDR2: SNHLY and FYNNEI. J was trimmed by 4 bases and V by 9 bases; bases with no gene match: 7. The CDR3 extends over 14 amino acids. The DNA for the CDR3 is TGTGCCAGTTGGTCGGGACAGGGAAATCAGCCCCAGCATTTT. Translating it yields CASWSGQGNQPQHF. Complete variable domain (other parts from reference TRBV2 and TRBJ1-5): EPEVTQTPSHQVTQMGQEVILRCVPISNHLYFYWYRQILGQKVEFLVSFYNNEISEKSEIFDDQFSVERPDGSNFTLKIRSTKLEDSAMYFCASWSGQGNQPQHFGDGTRLSIL.

The chain has TRBV5-1 and TRBJ1-6; D is undetermined. This CDR3 spans 13 amino acids. Trimming took 0 bases from V and 5 from J, leaving 3 bases between them. Germline V gene sequence: CDR1 SGHRS, CDR2 YFSETQ. The CDR3 bases are TGCGCCAGCAGCTTGGCTGATAATTCACCCCTCCACTTT. Translating it yields CASSLADNSPLHF. Full variable domain (outside the CDR3, taken from reference TRBV5-1 and TRBJ1-6): KAGVTQTPRYLIKTRGQQVTLSCSPISGHRSVSWYQQTPGQGLQFLFEYFSETQRNKGNFPGRFSGRQFSNSRSEMNVSTLELGDSALYLCASSLADNSPLHFGNGTRLTVT.

The chain recombines TRBV29-1 with TRBJ2-1; TRBD2 matches 10 bases. After removal of 4 bases from V and 8 bases from J, the junction contained 20 bases not matched to a gene. There are 18 residues in the CDR3. The germline V gene encodes CDR1 SQVTM and CDR2 ANQGSEA. Written as DNA, the CDR3 is TGCAGCGTTGGAGTTGAGCGGGAGGGCCGCAGTTTAGGCTATGAGCAGTTCTTC. It encodes CSVGVEREGRSLGYEQFF.

The rearrangement joins TRBV30 to TRBJ2-7; the D gene is possibly TRBD1 (5 bases). The CDR3 totals 12 residues. Between the trimmed V and J ends, which lost 1 base and 4 bases, there was a span of 8 bases. Per germline, CDR1 GTSNPN and CDR2 SVGIG (reference sequence). The CDR3 DNA is TGTGCCTGGAGTGCCCAGGGTTACGAGCAGTACTTC. Translating it yields CAWSAQGYEQYF. The whole variable domain, filled in from reference TRBV30 and TRBJ2-7, reads SQTIHQWPATLVQPVGSPLSLECTVEGTSNPNLYWYRQAAGRGLQLLFYSVGIGQISSEVPQNLSASRPQDRQFILSSKKLLLSDSGFYLCAWSAQGYEQYFGPGTRLTVT.

The chain carries TRBV3-1 (or the pseudogene TRBV3-2) and TRBJ1-1; 8 bases line up with TRBD1. Germline CDR1 and CDR2: LGHDT and YNNKEL (reference sequence). Trimming took 0 bases from V and 4 from J; bases not matched to a gene: 4. The CDR3 is 15 amino acids. The CDR3 bases are TGTGCCAGCAGCCAAGAGCCGACAGGGGCCACTGAAGCTTTCTTT. Its protein is CASSQEPTGATEAFF.

This clone came up a few times. The chain uses TRBV5-4 and TRBJ2-6, with a tentative D call TRBD1 (6 bases). V was clipped by 0 bases and J by 4 bases, with 14 bases between them. Germline V gives CDR1 SGHNT, CDR2 YYREEE (reference sequence). CDR3 length: 17 amino acids. The CDR3 protein is CASSLGPRGAGANVLTF. DNA of the CDR3: TGTGCCAGCAGCTTGGGACCCAGGGGAGCGGGGGCCAACGTCCTGACTTTC.

CDR3 DNA sequence: TGTGCCAGCAGCACTACTTCCGGGACAGGATATTTCAATGAGCAGTTCTTC. Translating it yields CASSTTSGTGYFNEQFF. The chain employs TRBV25-1 and TRBJ2-1, with 8 bases that match TRBD1. CDR1 is MGHDK, CDR2 SYGVNS, per germline. Losses at the gene ends were 6 bases for V and 6 bases for J; bases not matched to a gene: 16. The CDR3 has 17 residues.